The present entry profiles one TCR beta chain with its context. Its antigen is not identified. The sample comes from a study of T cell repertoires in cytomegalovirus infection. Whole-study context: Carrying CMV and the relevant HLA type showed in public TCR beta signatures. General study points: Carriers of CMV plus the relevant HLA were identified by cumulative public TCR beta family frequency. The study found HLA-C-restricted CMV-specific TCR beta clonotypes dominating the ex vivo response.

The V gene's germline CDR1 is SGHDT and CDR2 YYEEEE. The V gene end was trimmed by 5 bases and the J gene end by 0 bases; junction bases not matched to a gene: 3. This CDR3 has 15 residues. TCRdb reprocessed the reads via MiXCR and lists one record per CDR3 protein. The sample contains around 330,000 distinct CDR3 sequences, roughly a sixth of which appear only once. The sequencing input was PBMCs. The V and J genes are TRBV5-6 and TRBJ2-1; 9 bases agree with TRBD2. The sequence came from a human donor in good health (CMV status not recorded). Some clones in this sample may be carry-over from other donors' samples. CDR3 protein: CASSRAGGSYNEQFF. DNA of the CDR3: TGTGCCAGCAGTAGAGCGGGGGGCTCCTACAATGAGCAGTTCTTC.